This is a list of T cell receptor beta chains from one sample in a study of shared clonotypes between healthy human individuals. Using immunoSEQ multiplex PCR, the repertoire was profiled, and TCRdb retains in-frame clones only, with some absent. The table includes about 980,000 clones, approximately 80% detected once. The sample comprised memory CD4+ T cells sorted from blood. These receptors all stem from a man aged 18 to 30 in good health. The CDR3 runs from the conserved cysteine through the conserved F or W. D genes are given only for firm matches. Size is stated for part of the rows, as once, few or many counts, or as a class when the clone is expanded.

TRBJ1-5,-,-,TRBV27,CASARIGGGQPQHF,TGTGCCAGCGCTCGAATCGGGGGTGGACAGCCCCAGCATTTT
TRBJ2-7,-,-,TRBV6-6,CASSYEQGTYEQYF,TGTGCCAGCAGTTACGAGCAGGGGACCTACGAGCAGTACTTC
TRBJ2-7,-,-,TRBV30,CAWSVPGRVYEQYF,TGTGCCTGGAGTGTACCGGGAAGGGTCTACGAGCAGTACTTC
TRBJ2-6,TRBD1,few,TRBV5-6,CASSLTGQGVSGANVLTF,TGTGCCAGCAGCCTGACGGGACAGGGGGTCTCTGGGGCCAACGTCCTGACTTTC
TRBJ2-5,-,-,TRBV11-2,CASSHTRTNRGQYF,TGTGCCAGCAGCCACACTCGCACCAACCGGGGCCAGTACTTC
TRBJ1-5,TRBD1,-,TRBV7-9,CASSWTGLENQPQHF,TGTGCCAGCAGCTGGACAGGTTTGGAAAATCAGCCCCAGCATTTT
TRBJ1-1,TRBD1,-,TRBV29-1,CSVRTGEAFF,TGCAGCGTGCGGACAGGTGAAGCTTTCTTT
TRBJ1-6,TRBD1,-,TRBV5-1,CASYPGTGNSPLHF,TGCGCCAGCTATCCCGGGACAGGGAATTCACCCCTCCACTTT
TRBJ2-1,-,-,TRBV11-3,CASSAPWLIDNEQFF,TGTGCCAGCAGCGCCCCCTGGTTAATCGACAATGAGCAGTTCTTC
TRBJ1-6,TRBD1,-,TRBV5-6,CASSKGTAFYNSPLHF,TGTGCCAGCAGCAAAGGGACAGCCTTTTATAATTCACCCCTCCACTTT
TRBJ2-1,-,-,TRBV6-1,CASSEQGFGYNEQFF,TGTGCCAGCAGTGAACAGGGGTTCGGCTACAATGAGCAGTTCTTC